This T cell receptor (gamma chain) was identified in a study of Vδ1+ human thymocytes. Study-level findings and limits: Thymic TRG and TRD repertoires appeared highly polyclonal, with Gaussian CDR3 length distributions. Bulk data may be misread because of unexpected Vdelta2 sequences.

On this clone itself: Its antigen is undetermined. This may come from a read error, since a much larger clone is one base off.

The CDR3 consists of 14 residues. Germline values: CDR1 EGSNGY, CDR2 YDSYNSKV. J gave up 4 bases and V 0 bases, and 6 bases lay outside the gene matches. Extracted RNA was reverse transcribed into cDNA. Multiplex PCR used pooled V-gene forward primers and a constant-region reverse primer to amplify CDR3s. TCRdb re-analyzed the multiplex PCR reads via CATT. The sample has under 25,000 gamma-chain clones; roughly 13% are singletons. The chain combines TRGV2 with TRGJ1 or TRGJ2. The sequenced material came from Vdelta1+ gamma-delta thymocytes from the thymus. The subset here: FACS-sorted CD3+ TCRalphabeta- TCRVdelta1+ TCRVdelta2- thymocytes. The receptor was derived from a child under three years old who had congenital heart surgery. The CDR3 is CATWDGPEYYKKLF. The CDR3 region has the DNA TGTGCCACCTGGGACGGGCCGGAGTATTATAAGAAACTCTTT.